This TCR beta chain comes out of a study of blood T cell repertoires in COVID-19. Study as a whole: Samples representing acute and convalescent COVID-19 were sourced from the United States, Italy and Spain. T cells, B-cell-depleted T cells, or PBMCs provided the cDNA or gDNA that served as material.

The CDR3 extends over 14 amino acids. In germline, CDR1 is MNHNY, CDR2 SVGAGI (reference sequence). V lost 0 bases, J lost 5 bases, and 10 bases lay in between. Original methodology: Reference gene primer amplification yielded estimated nucleated cell counts. Libraries were prepared by immunoSEQ multiplex PCR; TCRdb keeps only in-frame clonotypes and omits some of them. The V and J calls and clone size are taken from that table; D and trimming were inferred from the DNA. The sample shows 160,000 or so clones, under 90% of them seen only once. Source material: peripheral blood. The V and J genes are TRBV6-6 and TRBJ1-1, with D possibly TRBD1 on 5 matching bases. This TCR was sampled from a man between 60 and 70 years old with acute or convalescent COVID-19. The CDR3, as DNA: TGTGCCAGCAGTTACTCGGGGGGGAGGACTGAAGCTTTCTTT. Its protein product is CASSYSGGRTEAFF.